The next 2 T cell receptor beta chains were all read from a single sample in a study of T cells in Graves' hyperthyroidism and ophthalmopathy. The investigators amplified TCR beta CDR3 regions from RNA transcripts. HTBI primers were employed in a first-round RT-PCR of the TCR CDR3. One entry per CDR3 protein, called by TCRdb with MiXCR from the multiplex PCR reads. The profile shows over 700,000 distinct CDR3 sequences, about 19% of them singletons. The sample taken for sequencing was blood. The source of these receptors is a woman in her forties or fifties with Graves' hyperthyroidism that later progressed to Graves' ophthalmopathy.

Comment on this clonotype: Likely a read error: the CDR3 ends without its conserved phenylalanine or tryptophan. The rearrangement links TRBV6-2 or TRBV6-3 to TRBJ1-3; TRBD1 agrees at 7 bases. The CDR3 totals 16 residues. V shed 7 bases, J shed 0 bases, and the junction held 9 bases outside the gene matches. The germline gives CDR1 MNHEY, CDR2 SVGEGT. The CDR3 DNA sequence: TGTGCCAGCACCTGGGACAGCGCGTTCTCTGGAAACACCATATATTGT. Protein: CASTWDSAFSGNTIYC.

The V call is TRBV7-9, the J call TRBJ2-7, with D hard to call. The CDR3 loop spans 12 amino acids. The germline V gene has CDR1 SEHNR and CDR2 FQNEAQ (reference sequence). V lost 1 base to trimming and J lost 5 bases, with 6 bases between them. The CDR3 is CASSLDGNEQYF. CDR3 nucleotides: TGTGCCAGCAGCTTAGACGGAAACGAGCAGTACTTC.